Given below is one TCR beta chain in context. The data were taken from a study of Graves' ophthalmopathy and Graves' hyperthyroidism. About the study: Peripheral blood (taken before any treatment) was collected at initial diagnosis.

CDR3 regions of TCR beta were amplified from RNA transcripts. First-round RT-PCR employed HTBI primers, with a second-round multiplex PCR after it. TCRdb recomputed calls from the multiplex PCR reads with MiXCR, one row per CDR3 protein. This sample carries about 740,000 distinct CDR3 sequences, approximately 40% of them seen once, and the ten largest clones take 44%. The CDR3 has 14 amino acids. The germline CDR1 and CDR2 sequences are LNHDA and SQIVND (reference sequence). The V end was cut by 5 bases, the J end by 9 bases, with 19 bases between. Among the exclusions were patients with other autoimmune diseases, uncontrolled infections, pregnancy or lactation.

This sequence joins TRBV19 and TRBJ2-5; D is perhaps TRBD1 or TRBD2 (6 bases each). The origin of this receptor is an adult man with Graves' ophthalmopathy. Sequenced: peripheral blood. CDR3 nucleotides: TGTGCCAGTAGTGTGCGACAGGTTGGGGAGGCCCAGTACTTC. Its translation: CASSVRQVGEAQYF.